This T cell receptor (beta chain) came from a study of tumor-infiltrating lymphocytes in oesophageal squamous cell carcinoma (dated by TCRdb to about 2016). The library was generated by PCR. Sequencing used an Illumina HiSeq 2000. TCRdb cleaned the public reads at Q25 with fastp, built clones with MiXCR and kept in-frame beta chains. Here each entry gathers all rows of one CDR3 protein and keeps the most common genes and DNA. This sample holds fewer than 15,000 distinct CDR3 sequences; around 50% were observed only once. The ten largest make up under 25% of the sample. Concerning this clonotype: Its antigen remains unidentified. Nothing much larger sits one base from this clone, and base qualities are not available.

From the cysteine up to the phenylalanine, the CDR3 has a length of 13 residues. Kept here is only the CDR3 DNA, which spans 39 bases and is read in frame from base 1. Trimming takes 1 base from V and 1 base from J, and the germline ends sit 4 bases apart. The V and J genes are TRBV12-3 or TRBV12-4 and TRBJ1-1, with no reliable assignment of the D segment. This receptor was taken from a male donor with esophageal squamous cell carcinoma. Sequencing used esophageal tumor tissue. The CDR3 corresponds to CASSLEQNTEAFF. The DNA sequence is TGTGCCAGCAGTTTAGAGCAGAACACTGAAGCTTTCTTT.